Each of the 22 T cell receptor beta chains below was sequenced from the same sample in a study of blood T cell repertoires in COVID-19 (dated by TCRdb to 2018 to 2020). Library prep was done by the immunoSEQ multiplex PCR assay. Here the immuneACCESS table is served through TCRdb, limited to in-frame sequences with V and J called. Missing clones are a known gap in these copies; in checked studies unresolved V genes cover under half, and the rest lacks a known reason. The sample records about 130,000 clones, 81% of which are singletons. About 15% of the sample lies in the top ten. Sequences were obtained from peripheral blood. These receptors all come from a man aged 25 to 40 with COVID-19, enrolled during active disease.

This clone came up once. This chain links TRBV3-1 (or the pseudogene TRBV3-2) with TRBJ1-5; D not resolved. Between the trimmed V and J ends, which lost 7 bases and 3 bases, there was a span of 13 bases. The CDR3 is made up of 14 amino acids. Germline CDR1 LGHDT, CDR2 YNNKEL (reference sequence). As DNA, the CDR3 is TGTGCCAGCACCTCCCGGGTACCCAATCAGCCCCAGCATTTT. Protein: CASTSRVPNQPQHF.

The genes are TRBV18 and TRBJ1-4; D is unclear. V was shortened by 2 bases and J by 6 bases, with 7 bases between the two germline ends. Germline V gives CDR1 KGHSH, CDR2 LQKENI. The length of the CDR3 is 13 residues. The CDR3 loop is CASSPYPDEKLFF. Written as DNA, the CDR3 is TGTGCCAGCTCACCATACCCGGATGAAAAACTGTTTTTT.

This sequence joins TRBV2 and TRBJ1-1; a possible D gene is TRBD1 (6 bases). This CDR3 comprises 14 residues. Germline values: CDR1 SNHLY, CDR2 FYNNEI. Trimming cost V 10 bases and J 2 bases, with 17 bases left between them. This CDR3 reads CAISRDIGNTEAFF. For the CDR3, the DNA is TGTGCCATTAGCCGGGACATCGGAAACACTGAAGCTTTCTTT. Supplemented by reference TRBV2 and TRBJ1-1, the full variable domain reads EPEVTQTPSHQVTQMGQEVILRCVPISNHLYFYWYRQILGQKVEFLVSFYNNEISEKSEIFDDQFSVERPDGSNFTLKIRSTKLEDSAMYFCAISRDIGNTEAFFGQGTRLTVV.

The rearrangement joins TRBV27 to TRBJ1-5, with D unresolved. The CDR3 is made up of 13 amino acids. V was pared by 3 bases and J by 5 bases, with 8 bases between. Germline CDR1 MNHEY, CDR2 SMNVEV (reference sequence). CDR3 sequence reads: CASSFRRYQPQHF. CDR3 sequence (DNA): TGTGCCAGCAGTTTTAGGAGATATCAGCCCCAGCATTTT.

This clone appeared a few times. Additional DNA sequences in this sample encode the identical CDR3. The V call is TRBV7-8, the J call TRBJ2-1, with 8 nucleotides matching TRBD2. This CDR3 is 15 amino acids long. Germline V lookup: CDR1 SGHVS, CDR2 FQNEAQ. Trimming removed 1 base from V and 2 bases from J; junction bases left unmatched: 1. The CDR3 region has the DNA TGTGCCAGCAGCTTAGGCGGGGGGCCCTACAATGAGCAGTTCTTC. It is translated as CASSLGGGPYNEQFF.

In its sample, this clone was seen many times. This sequence joins TRBV7-3 and TRBJ1-1, with TRBD1 as a possible D gene (5 bases). This CDR3 has 14 amino acids. The V end was cut by 4 bases, the J end by 3 bases, with 12 bases between. Looked up from germline, CDR1 is SGHTA and CDR2 is FQGTGA. CDR3 protein: CASSSGLRDTEAFF. Written as DNA, the CDR3 is TGTGCCAGCAGCTCAGGGTTACGGGACACTGAAGCTTTCTTT.

This chain uses TRBV7-9 with TRBJ1-1, with a tentative D call TRBD1 (6 bases). V dropped 1 base and J dropped 1 base, with 7 bases sitting between them. CDR1 and CDR2 (germline): SEHNR, FQNEAQ (reference sequence). This CDR3 region has 14 residues. The CDR3: CASSLGRGNTEAFF. The CDR3 DNA sequence: TGTGCCAGCAGCTTAGGCAGGGGGAACACTGAAGCTTTCTTT.

As regards this clone: One end of the junction does not line up with germline, which may come from a read error. The V gene is TRBV28, the J gene TRBJ1-4; no clear D gene. The CDR3 has 12 residues. The germline gives CDR1 MDHEN, CDR2 SYDVKM. The CDR3 is CTSSGTVLKLFF. The DNA for the CDR3 is TGTACCAGCAGCGGTACTGTCTTAAAACTGTTTTTT.

This chain joins TRBV28 and TRBJ1-2, with TRBD1 identical over 8 bases. The CDR3 consists of 14 residues. V lost 6 bases, J lost 4 bases, and 7 bases stayed unmatched. CDR1 MDHEN and CDR2 SYDVKM come from the germline V gene. The CDR3 sequence is CASRPTGVPYGYTF. In nucleotides, the CDR3 is TGTGCCAGCAGACCGACAGGGGTCCCCTATGGCTACACCTTC.

The chain is built from TRBV7-2 and TRBJ1-3, with D unclear. This CDR3 spans 15 amino acids. Trimming took off 0 bases at V and 0 bases at J, with 6 bases between the two ends. Germline V gene sequence: CDR1 SGHTA, CDR2 FQGNSA. The CDR3 spells CASSLAPYSGNTIYF. CDR3 nucleotide sequence: TGTGCCAGCAGCTTAGCGCCCTACTCTGGAAACACCATATATTTT.

In its sample, this clone was seen once. The V gene is TRBV11-3, the J gene TRBJ2-2, with D perhaps matching TRBD1 (5 bases). CDR3 length equals 16 residues. The ends were cut back, 0 bases at V and 3 bases at J, with 11 bases in the middle. Looked up from germline, CDR1 is SGHNT and CDR2 is YENEEA. CDR3: CASSLDEGVDTGELFF. In nucleotides, the CDR3 is TGTGCCAGCAGCTTAGATGAAGGGGTAGACACCGGGGAGCTGTTTTTT. Complete variable domain (other parts from reference TRBV11-3 and TRBJ2-2): EAGVVQSPRYKIIEKKQPVAFWCNPISGHNTLYWYLQNLGQGPELLIRYENEEAVDDSQLPKDRFSAERLKGVDSTLKIQPAELGDSAVYLCASSLDEGVDTGELFFGEGSRLTVL.

CDR3 residues: CASSQDKRTAGDNEQFF. CDR3 DNA: TGTGCCAGCAGCCAAGATAAGAGGACGGCGGGGGACAATGAGCAGTTCTTC. The chain recombines TRBV3-1 (or the pseudogene TRBV3-2) with TRBJ2-1; 7 bases are shared with TRBD2. V was clipped by 0 bases and J by 5 bases; unmatched bases: 10. This CDR3 contains 17 residues. The germline V gene encodes CDR1 LGHDT and CDR2 YNNKEL (reference sequence).

V gene TRBV14 combines with J gene TRBJ2-2; D unresolved. CDR3 length equals 15 residues. V was cut by 1 base and J by 5 bases, with 11 bases left in between. Germline values: CDR1 SGHDN, CDR2 FVKESK. CDR3 sequence: CASSQVRASTGELFF. CDR3 DNA: TGTGCCAGCAGCCAAGTTCGAGCCTCTACCGGGGAGCTGTTTTTT.

The rearrangement joins TRBV5-6 to TRBJ1-1, with 7 bases identical to TRBD1. The CDR3 is 17 amino acids. Trimming took 0 bases from V and 0 from J; bases not matched to a gene: 8. Germline values: CDR1 SGHDT, CDR2 YYEEEE. DNA for the CDR3: TGTGCCAGCAGCTTGGACCGGGACAGCTACTTGAACACTGAAGCTTTCTTT. It encodes CASSLDRDSYLNTEAFF.

This sequence joins TRBV10-3 and TRBJ1-1, with D possibly being TRBD1 (5 bases). This CDR3 has 14 amino acids. V lost 10 bases and J 5 bases, leaving 20 bases between the germline ends. Germline V gene lookup returns CDR1 ENHRY and CDR2 SYGVKD. This CDR3 reads CATDSGGAWTEAFF. The CDR3 DNA follows: TGTGCCACCGACTCCGGAGGGGCGTGGACTGAAGCTTTCTTT.

The chain employs TRBV5-1 and TRBJ1-6, with D unclear. The CDR3 runs to 15 residues. Germline assignment: CDR1 SGHRS and CDR2 YFSETQ. V was clipped by 0 bases and J by 6 bases, with 10 bases between them. CDR3 protein: CASSLEEETNSPLHF. The CDR3 nucleotides are TGCGCCAGCAGCTTGGAGGAGGAGACTAATTCACCCCTCCACTTT.

This sequence joins TRBV19 and TRBJ2-2, with a possible D match to TRBD1 (6 bases). The CDR3 has 15 amino acids. The germline CDR1 and CDR2 sequences are LNHDA and SQIVND (reference sequence). Trimming took off 9 bases at V and 2 bases at J, with 16 bases between the two ends. The CDR3: CASTPTGFNTGELFF. CDR3 bases: TGTGCCAGCACTCCTACAGGGTTCAACACCGGGGAGCTGTTTTTT.

J is TRBJ1-3 and V is TRBV5-1; D may be TRBD1 (6 bases). Per germline, CDR1 SGHRS and CDR2 YFSETQ. The CDR3 contains 15 residues. Trimming shortened V by 4 bases and J by 0 bases, and 11 bases separated the two germline ends. CDR3 DNA sequence: TGCGCCAGCAGCGACGGACAGAGCTCTGGAAACACCATATATTTT. It is translated as CASSDGQSSGNTIYF.

The J gene is TRBJ1-3, the V gene TRBV7-9, with D perhaps matching TRBD1 (5 bases). The CDR3 totals 16 residues. Germline V lookup: CDR1 SEHNR, CDR2 FQNEAQ (reference sequence). V shed 0 bases and J shed 2 bases, with 11 bases lying between them. CDR3 coding DNA: TGTGCCAGCAGCTTAGCTGGAGGGGCGGCTGGAAACACCATATATTTT. Its translation is CASSLAGGAAGNTIYF.

The genes are TRBV9 and TRBJ2-5; D is perhaps TRBD1 (6 bases). The CDR3 is 17 amino acids. Trimming cost V 0 bases and J 3 bases, with 18 bases left between them. CDR1 SGDLS and CDR2 YYNGEE come from the germline V gene. The CDR3 sequence: CASSVEDIGTPKETQYF. CDR3 in DNA: TGTGCCAGCAGCGTAGAAGATATCGGGACACCTAAAGAGACCCAGTACTTC.

This rearrangement joins TRBV11-3 to TRBJ2-1; the match to TRBD2 covers 9 bases. The CDR3 consists of 15 residues. CDR1 and CDR2 from the germline V gene are SGHNT and YENEEA. With 5 bases clipped from V and 5 bases from J, the junction kept 7 bases outside the gene matches. As DNA, the CDR3 is TGTGCCAGCAGCGCCAGCGGGAGGCTACACAATGAGCAGTTCTTC. Encoded protein: CASSASGRLHNEQFF.

V gene TRBV28 combines with J gene TRBJ2-7, with TRBD1 identical over 12 bases. The ends lost 0 bases at V and 3 bases at J; junction bases unmatched: 6. Germline V gene data show CDR1 as MDHEN and CDR2 as SYDVKM. This CDR3 has 17 amino acids. The CDR3 protein is CASSLWSGTGGNYEQYF. The CDR3 region has the DNA TGTGCCAGCAGTTTATGGTCAGGGACAGGGGGCAACTACGAGCAGTACTTC.